This T cell receptor (beta chain) is from a study of shared T cell receptors in the human thymus. The table came from immunoSEQ multiplex PCR; TCRdb's copy has only in-frame clones and leaves some out. The sample comprises about 380,000 clones, 85% to 95% of which are singletons, and roughly 0.02% rests with the top ten. V lost 5 bases and J 5 bases, leaving 9 bases between the germline ends. In germline, CDR1 is SGHVS, CDR2 FNYEAQ. The CDR3 covers 12 residues. The chain has TRBV7-6 and TRBJ2-5; no definite D call. This clonotype was obtained from a human donor. The sequenced sample was thymocytes. CDR3 in DNA: TGTGCCAGCAGCGTCGAGGTGGAGACCCAGTACTTC. Residues: CASSVEVETQYF.